This note documents a single T cell receptor (beta chain) sequence. The sample belongs to a study of shared clonotypes between healthy human individuals. Memory CD4+ cells were the fraction left after CD45RA+ naive selection. This CDR3 is built from 13 residues. Germline V CDR1 and CDR2: SEHNR, FQNEAQ (reference sequence). Losses at the gene ends were 5 bases for V and 10 bases for J; bases not matched to a gene: 9. The DNA input per sorted-subset replicate PCR was about 0.2 ug, corresponding to some 30,000 T cell genomes. TCRdb keeps only in-frame clones here, not all; method: immunoSEQ multiplex PCR. The sample comprises over a million clones, around 97% of which are singletons, and 1% to 1.5% rests with the top ten.

The source is a man aged 25-45 years in good health. This sequence joins TRBV7-9 and TRBJ1-1; 8 positions match TRBD1. The sample comprised naive CD4+ T cells sorted from blood. Subset described: CD45RA+ positively selected. CDR3 coding DNA: TGTGCCAGCAGCCATGGACAGGGCGGAGGAGCTTTCTTT. This translates into CASSHGQGGGAFF.